This entry is about one T cell receptor (beta chain). Its antigen is unidentified. The sample belongs to a study of CD8+CD57+ T cells in acquired aplastic anemia. In the study overall: CD4+ and CD8+ cells, once sorted, gave DNA averaging approximately 3 ug.

TCR beta VDJ combinations and CDR3 sequences were profiled from genomic DNA. TCRdb analysed the reads with MiXCR anew, one entry per CDR3 protein. The sample holds about 180,000 distinct CDR3 sequences; around half are singletons and the top ten take about 1.8%. Points from the study as a whole: Around 27 CD8+ CDR3 sequences occurred in both the patients and the controls.

CDR1 SGHTA and CDR2 FQGNSA come from the germline V gene. The V and J ends lost 4 bases and 4 bases, in that order; junction bases with no gene match: 11. The CDR3 extends over 17 amino acids. Those patients picked for sequencing had displayed CD8+CD57+ cell expansion on flow cytometry. The V and J genes are TRBV7-2 and TRBJ2-5, with 11 bases matching TRBD2. This receptor was obtained from a human donor with aplastic anemia. The sequenced material came from sorted CD4+, CD8+, or CD8+CD57+ T cells (not recorded which) from PBMCs. The CDR3 is CASSSPTSGTRAETQYF. The CDR3 DNA is TGTGCCAGCAGCTCCCCGACTAGCGGGACCCGGGCAGAGACCCAGTACTTC.